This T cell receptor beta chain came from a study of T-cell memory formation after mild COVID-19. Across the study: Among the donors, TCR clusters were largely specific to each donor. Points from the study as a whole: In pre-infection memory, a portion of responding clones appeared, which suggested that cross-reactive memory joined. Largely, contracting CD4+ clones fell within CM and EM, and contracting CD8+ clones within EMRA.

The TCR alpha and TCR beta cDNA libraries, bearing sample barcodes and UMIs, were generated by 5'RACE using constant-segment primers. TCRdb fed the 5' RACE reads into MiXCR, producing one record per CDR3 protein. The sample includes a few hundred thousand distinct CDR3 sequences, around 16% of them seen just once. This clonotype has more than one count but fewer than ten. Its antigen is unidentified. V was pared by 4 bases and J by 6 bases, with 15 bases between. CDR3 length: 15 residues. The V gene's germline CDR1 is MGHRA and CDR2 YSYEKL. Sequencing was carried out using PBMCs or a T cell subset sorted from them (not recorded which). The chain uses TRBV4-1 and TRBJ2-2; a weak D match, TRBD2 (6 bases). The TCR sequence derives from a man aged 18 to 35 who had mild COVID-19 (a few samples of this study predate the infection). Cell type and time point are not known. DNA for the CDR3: TGCGCCAGCAGCCGTCCGACTAGTTTTCCCGGGGAGCTGTTTTTT. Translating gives CASSRPTSFPGELFF.